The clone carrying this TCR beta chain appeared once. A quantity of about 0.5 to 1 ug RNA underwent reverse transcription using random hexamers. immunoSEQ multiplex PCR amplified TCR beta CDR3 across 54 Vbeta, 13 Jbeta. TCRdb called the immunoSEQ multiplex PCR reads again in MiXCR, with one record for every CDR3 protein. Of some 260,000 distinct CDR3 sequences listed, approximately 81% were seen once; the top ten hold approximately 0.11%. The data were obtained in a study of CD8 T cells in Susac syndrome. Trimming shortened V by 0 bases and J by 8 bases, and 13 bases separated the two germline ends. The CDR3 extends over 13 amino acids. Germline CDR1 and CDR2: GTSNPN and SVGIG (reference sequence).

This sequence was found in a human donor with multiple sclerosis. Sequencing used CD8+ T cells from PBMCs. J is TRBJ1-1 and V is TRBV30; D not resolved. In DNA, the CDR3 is TGTGCCTGGAGTGTATCCCGGGCGTTAGAAGCTTTCTTT. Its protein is CAWSVSRALEAFF.